A single sample gave rise to the 12 T cell receptor beta chains below, sequenced in a study of blood T cell repertoires in COVID-19. The protocol was immunoSEQ multiplex PCR, while the TCRdb copy is restricted to in-frame clones and leaves out a portion. The table has 35,000 to 45,000 clones, nearly 90% seen once. The sequenced material came from peripheral blood. The receptors derive from a human donor in a cohort sampled during active COVID-19.

CDR3 nucleotides: TGTGCCAGCAGCCAAGGGGAAGCGGGGGGCACCGGGGAGCTGTTTTTT. This translates into CASSQGEAGGTGELFF. V usage is TRBV4-2 and J usage is TRBJ2-2; 9 positions agree with TRBD2. Germline CDR1 and CDR2: LGHNA and YNFKEQ. The CDR3 length is 16 residues. Trimming took 1 base from V and 4 from J; bases not matched to a gene: 4.

The table lists this clone with a count of one. This rearrangement joins TRBV7-9 to TRBJ2-3; D remains unclear. Per the germline V gene, CDR1 is SEHNR and CDR2 is FQNEAQ (reference sequence). The CDR3 contains 14 residues. With 3 bases removed from V and 2 bases from J, the gap between germline ends came to 9 bases. CDR3 loop: CASSLAQPTDTQYF. CDR3 DNA: TGTGCCAGCAGCTTGGCACAACCCACAGATACGCAGTATTTT.

Comment on this clone: A clone one base away is much larger, so this may be a read error. V and J are TRBV27 and TRBJ2-3; 9 bases line up with TRBD2. Germline CDR1 reads MNHEY; CDR2 reads SMNVEV (reference sequence). CDR3 length equals 14 residues. Losses at the gene ends were 5 bases for V and 1 base for J; bases not matched to a gene: 1. The CDR3 loop reads CASSERGGTDTQYF. CDR3 DNA sequence: TGTGCCAGCAGTGAGCGGGGGGGCACAGATACGCAGTATTTT.

The rearrangement joins TRBV4-1 to TRBJ2-5, with 8 bases identical to TRBD1. Trimming at V came to 1 base and at J to 3 bases, leaving 10 bases not matched to a gene. The CDR3 has 17 amino acids. The germline V gene encodes CDR1 MGHRA and CDR2 YSYEKL. CDR3 residues: CASSQGTGPTAEETQYF. CDR3 sequence (DNA): TGCGCCAGCAGCCAAGGGACAGGGCCCACAGCAGAAGAGACCCAGTACTTC.

The rearrangement links TRBV10-2 to TRBJ2-7; no clear D gene. Germline values: CDR1 WSHSY, CDR2 SAAADI. The CDR3 spans 12 residues. The ends were cut back, 3 bases at V and 3 bases at J, with 6 bases in the middle. This CDR3 reads CASSDAGYEQYF. As DNA, the CDR3 is TGCGCCAGCAGTGACGCAGGCTACGAGCAGTACTTC.

The chain couples TRBV5-4 to TRBJ2-1, with D perhaps matching TRBD1 (5 bases). Per germline, CDR1 SGHNT and CDR2 YYREEE (reference sequence). The V and J ends lost 0 bases and 5 bases respectively, with 9 bases between them. The CDR3 runs 14 residues. CDR3: CASSLVGQHNEQFF. The CDR3 coding sequence is TGTGCCAGCAGCTTGGTGGGGCAGCACAATGAGCAGTTCTTC.

J is TRBJ2-1 and V is TRBV28; a possible D gene is TRBD1 (6 bases). Germline V CDR1 and CDR2: MDHEN, SYDVKM. This CDR3 spans 15 amino acids. Trimming removed 1 base at V and 4 bases at J, with 11 bases between. This CDR3 is CASSLLGTQYNEQFF. DNA for the CDR3: TGTGCCAGCAGTTTATTGGGGACACAATACAATGAGCAGTTCTTC.

This clone was found once. The chain joins TRBV6-1 to TRBJ2-7, with D tentatively TRBD1 (5 bases). Trimming stripped 2 bases from V and 12 bases from J, with 20 bases between. CDR1 MNHNS and CDR2 SASEGT come from the germline V gene. The CDR3 runs 14 residues. CDR3 nucleotides: TGTGCCAGCAGTGAAATCTCTGGGGCCCCAAGGGCGTACTTC. This codes for CASSEISGAPRAYF.

V usage is TRBV6-1 and J usage is TRBJ1-3, with TRBD1 matching over 7 bases. CDR1 and CDR2 (germline): MNHNS, SASEGT. After removal of 0 bases from V and 0 bases from J, the junction contained 2 bases not matched to a gene. The CDR3 is made up of 16 amino acids. As DNA, the CDR3 is TGTGCCAGCAGTGAAGCGGGACAGTTCTCTGGAAACACCATATATTTT. It yields the protein CASSEAGQFSGNTIYF.

This chain joins TRBV7-8 and TRBJ2-7; 8 nucleotides align to TRBD1. Germline V CDR1 and CDR2: SGHVS, FQNEAQ. The CDR3 loop spans 13 amino acids. V shed 4 bases and J 7 bases; nucleotides not matched to a gene: 6. The CDR3 loop is CASSYPGQVEQYF. The CDR3 DNA sequence: TGTGCCAGCAGCTACCCGGGACAGGTTGAGCAGTACTTC.

The genes are TRBV11-2 and TRBJ2-5, with D tentatively TRBD1 (5 bases). Deletions cut 1 base from V and 4 bases from J, with 16 bases between. Germline assignment: CDR1 SGHAT and CDR2 FQNNGV. The CDR3 runs 16 residues. CDR3 sequence reads: CASSLVIRAMGETQYF. The CDR3, as DNA: TGTGCCAGCAGCTTAGTTATCAGGGCGATGGGAGAGACCCAGTACTTC. The full variable domain, its missing parts supplied by reference TRBV11-2 and TRBJ2-5, is EAGVAQSPRYKIIEKRQSVAFWCNPISGHATLYWYQQILGQGPKLLIQFQNNGVVDDSQLPKDRFSAERLKGVDSTLKIQPAKLEDSAVYLCASSLVIRAMGETQYFGPGTRLLVL.

This chain joins TRBV10-1 and TRBJ2-1; no clear D. The CDR3 totals 14 residues. V lost 5 bases and J lost 0, with 8 bases in between. Germline V gene data show CDR1 as WNHNN and CDR2 as SYGVQD (reference sequence). The CDR3 region has the DNA TGCGCCAGCAGTCCCTTCGGCTCCTACAATGAGCAGTTCTTC. This codes for CASSPFGSYNEQFF.